Following are 25 T cell receptor beta chains from one sample sequenced in a study of T cell responses to AZD1222 COVID-19 vaccine (dated by TCRdb to the early 2020s). The sample's time point, from its label and the paper: baseline before first vaccination. Libraries came from the immunoSEQ multiplex PCR assay. The immuneACCESS repertoire file appears here via TCRdb, limited to in-frame rearrangements. These files lack a portion of the clones; in checked studies, under half of the deficit traces to unresolved V genes, and the cause of the others is not known. In this sample the table shows 40,000 to 45,000 clones, approximately 86% of which occur a single time. Over 40% of the sample comes from the top ten. Sequenced here: peripheral blood, sampled on day 0 of AZD1222 vaccination. These receptors were taken from an adult in good health.

The V gene is TRBV12-3 or TRBV12-4, the J gene TRBJ2-2, with D unresolved. The V gene lost 8 bases and the J gene lost 5 bases, with 9 bases spanning the gap. The CDR3 runs to 12 residues. The CDR3 here is CASLVGTGELFF. The CDR3 nucleotides read TGTGCCAGCCTGGTCGGTACCGGGGAGCTGTTTTTT.

The chain uses TRBV28 and TRBJ2-1; 10 nucleotides match TRBD2. The CDR3 loop spans 15 amino acids. Trimming cost V 5 bases and J 0 bases; bases outside gene matches: 1. Germline V gene data show CDR1 as MDHEN and CDR2 as SYDVKM. The CDR3 loop reads CASSGLAASYNEQFF. In nucleotides, the CDR3 is TGTGCCAGCAGTGGACTAGCGGCCTCCTACAATGAGCAGTTCTTC.

This clone is a singleton in its sample. This chain uses TRBV19 with TRBJ2-1; 10 bases match TRBD2. Trimming removed 3 bases from V and 7 bases from J; junction bases left unmatched: 3. Looked up from germline, CDR1 is LNHDA and CDR2 is SQIVND (reference sequence). CDR3 length: 14 residues. CDR3 sequence reads: CASSIGTSANEQFF. CDR3 sequence (DNA): TGTGCCAGTAGTATCGGGACTAGCGCGAATGAGCAGTTCTTC. The full variable domain, with the rest looked up from reference TRBV19 and TRBJ2-1, is DGGITQSPKYLFRKEGQNVTLSCEQNLNHDAMYWYRQDPGQGLRLIYYSQIVNDFQKGDIAEGYSVSREKKESFPLTVTSAQKNPTAFYLCASSIGTSANEQFFGPGTRLTVL.

The V gene is TRBV28, the J gene TRBJ1-6; no firm D call. V gave up 2 bases and J gave up 9 bases, with 11 bases separating them. CDR1 and CDR2 (germline): MDHEN, SYDVKM. CDR3 length: 14 residues. CDR3 DNA sequence: TGTGCCAGCAGTTTAGGAACTAATGGTTCACCCCTCCACTTT. This sequence encodes CASSLGTNGSPLHF.

The rearrangement joins TRBV19 to TRBJ2-1; no definite D call. The CDR3 runs to 13 residues. Trimming took 1 base from V and 16 from J, leaving 17 bases between them. Germline V gene lookup returns CDR1 LNHDA and CDR2 SQIVND (reference sequence). The CDR3 protein is CASSIGGSSTVFF. In nucleotides, the CDR3 is TGTGCCAGTAGTATAGGAGGCAGCTCGACTGTTTTCTTC.

V is TRBV21-1 and J is TRBJ2-5; TRBD1 is the table's D call and was not checked against the DNA. TRBV21-1 is marked as a pseudogene. The CDR3 is 15 residues long. The CDR3 bases are TGTGCCAGCAGCAAAGGGGCAGGAAAGGTCGAGACCCAGTACTTC. Translating gives CASSKGAGKVETQYF.

V usage is TRBV5-4 and J usage is TRBJ2-7, with D possibly matching TRBD1 (6 bases). Deletions cut 3 bases from V and 5 bases from J, with 21 bases between. CDR3 length equals 16 residues. Germline loops: CDR1 SGHNT, CDR2 YYREEE (reference sequence). The chain's CDR3 is CASSSFVGTTGHEQYF. The CDR3 DNA reads TGTGCCAGCAGCTCCTTTGTGGGGACAACGGGGCACGAGCAGTACTTC.

This chain uses TRBV7-9 with TRBJ2-1; 10 bases map to TRBD1. The CDR3 has 14 amino acids. The V gene's germline CDR1 is SEHNR and CDR2 FQNEAQ (reference sequence). Germline trimming cut 5 bases from V and 9 bases from J; bases unmatched to any gene: 7. The CDR3 loop reads CASSLPTGGSEQFF. The CDR3 bases are TGTGCCAGCAGCCTACCGACAGGGGGCTCTGAGCAGTTCTTC.

CDR3 region: CASSSPLTASGNTIYF. The CDR3 DNA follows: TGTGCCAGCAGCTCCCCCTTGACCGCCTCTGGAAACACCATATATTTT. J is TRBJ1-3 and V is TRBV11-2; D is unresolved. Germline V lookup: CDR1 SGHAT, CDR2 FQNNGV. The CDR3 sequence is 16 residues long. V dropped 4 bases and J dropped 0 bases, with 13 bases sitting between them.

The rearrangement links TRBV15 to TRBJ1-4, with unresolved D. Trimming pared 6 bases from V and 0 bases from J, leaving 11 bases between. The germline V gene has CDR1 LNHNV and CDR2 YYDKDF (reference sequence). The CDR3 runs 15 residues. CDR3 amino acids: CATRGEESTNEKLFF. The CDR3 coding sequence is TGTGCCACCAGAGGCGAAGAGTCAACTAATGAAAAACTGTTTTTT. The variable domain in full, completed from reference TRBV15 and TRBJ1-4, reads DAMVIQNPRYQVTQFGKPVTLSCSQTLNHNVMYWYQQKSSQAPKLLFHYYDKDFNNEADTPDNFQSRRPNTSFCFLDIRSPGLGDTAMYLCATRGEESTNEKLFFGSGTQLSVL.

The chain recombines TRBV14 with TRBJ2-2; no firm D call. With 0 bases removed from V and 8 bases from J, the gap between germline ends came to 4 bases. The CDR3 sequence is 12 residues long. Germline CDR1 reads SGHDN; CDR2 reads FVKESK. This chain's CDR3 is CASSQEVGELFF. The CDR3 DNA reads as TGTGCCAGCAGCCAAGAGGTGGGGGAGCTGTTTTTT. The complete variable domain, with remaining parts taken from reference TRBV14 and TRBJ2-2, reads EAGVTQFPSHSVIEKGQTVTLRCDPISGHDNLYWYRRVMGKEIKFLLHFVKESKQDESGMPNNRFLAERTGGTYSTLKVQPAELEDSGVYFCASSQEVGELFFGEGSRLTVL.

This clone was recorded a few times. V and J are TRBV3-1 (or the pseudogene TRBV3-2) and TRBJ2-5, with 8 bases identical to TRBD1. Germline CDR1 reads LGHDT; CDR2 reads YNNKEL (reference sequence). Trimming took 4 bases from V and 5 from J; bases not matched to a gene: 12. There are 16 residues in the CDR3. The DNA of the CDR3 is TGTGCCAGCAGCCGACAGGGGACGCGTCCCGGGGAGACCCAGTACTTC. Protein sequence: CASSRQGTRPGETQYF.

The J gene is TRBJ2-7, the V gene TRBV5-1; D possibly uses TRBD1 or TRBD2 (5 bases each). Germline V gene lookup returns CDR1 SGHRS and CDR2 YFSETQ. Trimming removed 5 bases from V and 1 base from J, with 10 bases in between. This CDR3 is 13 amino acids long. CDR3 sequence reads: CASSRDGSYEQYF. DNA of the CDR3: TGCGCCAGCAGTCGGGACGGGTCCTACGAGCAGTACTTC.

The chain joins TRBV1 to TRBJ2-7; no DNA check was done on the table's D call, TRBD1. TRBV1 is a known pseudogene. The CDR3 length is 13 residues. CDR3 nucleotide sequence: TGCACCAGAAAACAGGGGCCGACCTACGAGCAGTACTTC. Translated, it gives CTRKQGPTYEQYF.

The chain links TRBV2 to TRBJ2-5; 8 bases align to TRBD2. Trimming removed 7 bases from V and 1 base from J; junction bases left unmatched: 5. Per germline, CDR1 SNHLY and CDR2 FYNNEI. The CDR3 sequence is 14 residues long. CDR3 coding DNA: TGTGCCAGCACGGCGGGGGGTATCCAAGAGACCCAGTACTTC. Translation gives CASTAGGIQETQYF. Together with reference TRBV2 and TRBJ2-5, the CDR3 gives the full variable domain: EPEVTQTPSHQVTQMGQEVILRCVPISNHLYFYWYRQILGQKVEFLVSFYNNEISEKSEIFDDQFSVERPDGSNFTLKIRSTKLEDSAMYFCASTAGGIQETQYFGPGTRLLVL.

The chain uses TRBV29-1 and TRBJ2-7; TRBD1 agrees at 10 bases. CDR1 and CDR2 (germline): SQVTM, ANQGSEA. With 4 bases clipped from V and 4 bases from J, the junction kept 7 bases outside the gene matches. The CDR3 contains 14 residues. The CDR3 spells CSVGRDRGIYEQYF. The CDR3 bases are TGCAGCGTTGGGCGGGACAGGGGAATATACGAGCAGTACTTC.

The chain links TRBV10-3 to TRBJ2-5; the match to TRBD2 covers 11 bases. The CDR3 has 15 amino acids. After removal of 7 bases from V and 1 base from J, the junction contained 5 bases not matched to a gene. Germline-derived CDR1 and CDR2 are ENHRY and SYGVKD. The CDR3 loop is CAIMSSGGAQETQYF. CDR3 in DNA: TGTGCCATCATGAGTAGCGGGGGGGCCCAAGAGACCCAGTACTTC.

V is TRBV30 and J is TRBJ1-5, with D hard to call. Trimming took 0 bases from V and 7 from J, leaving 10 bases between them. The CDR3 covers 13 residues. CDR1 GTSNPN and CDR2 SVGIG come from the germline V gene (reference sequence). CDR3 amino acids: CAWSVAAYQPQHF. The CDR3 bases are TGTGCCTGGAGTGTAGCGGCGTACCAGCCCCAGCATTTT.

The genes are TRBV12-3 or TRBV12-4 and TRBJ1-4; tentative D call: TRBD1 (5 bases). V was cut by 3 bases and J by 5 bases, with 7 bases left in between. CDR3 length: 13 amino acids. CDR3 in amino acids: CASSFRVNEKLFF. Here the CDR3 DNA reads TGTGCCAGCAGTTTCAGGGTGAATGAAAAACTGTTTTTT.

This chain uses TRBV15 with TRBJ2-7; 9 positions agree with TRBD1. V lost 4 bases, J lost 3 bases, and 4 bases stayed unmatched. Per germline, CDR1 LNHNV and CDR2 YYDKDF (reference sequence). The CDR3 covers 14 residues. CDR3 sequence (DNA): TGTGCCACCAGCAAGGCGGACAGGGGCTACGAGCAGTACTTC. Translation gives CATSKADRGYEQYF. Full variable domain (remainder filled in from reference TRBV15 and TRBJ2-7): DAMVIQNPRYQVTQFGKPVTLSCSQTLNHNVMYWYQQKSSQAPKLLFHYYDKDFNNEADTPDNFQSRRPNTSFCFLDIRSPGLGDTAMYLCATSKADRGYEQYFGPGTRLTVT.

The chain combines TRBV11-1 with TRBJ1-1; D remains ambiguous. V lost 5 bases to trimming and J lost 3 bases, with 10 bases between them. The length of the CDR3 is 13 residues. Germline lookup yields CDR1 SGHAT and CDR2 FQDESV (reference sequence). The CDR3 DNA reads TGTGCCAGCAGCCTCCGGGCCGACACTGAAGCTTTCTTT. Protein sequence: CASSLRADTEAFF.

J is TRBJ1-2 and V is TRBV2; 7 bases are a match to TRBD1. CDR3 length equals 16 residues. Germline CDR1 and CDR2: SNHLY and FYNNEI. The V and J ends lost 7 bases and 5 bases, in that order; junction bases with no gene match: 16. The CDR3 DNA reads as TGTGCCAGCAAGCTAGGGACAGCAGCACTTTCGTATGGCTACACCTTC. It yields the protein CASKLGTAALSYGYTF.

The chain has TRBV28 and TRBJ1-1; tentative D call: TRBD1 (5 bases). The V and J ends lost 4 bases and 4 bases respectively, with 16 bases between them. Germline CDR1 MDHEN, CDR2 SYDVKM. CDR3 length: 15 amino acids. Written as DNA, the CDR3 is TGTGCCAGCAGTTCAGGGACCATCTCCGTCACTGAAGCTTTCTTT. It encodes CASSSGTISVTEAFF.

A few counts support this clone. The CDR3: CASSLSPGRGYNSPLHF. Here the CDR3 DNA reads TGTGCCAGCAGTTTATCTCCCGGCCGGGGGTACAATTCACCCCTCCACTTT. The chain links TRBV27 to TRBJ1-6; weak D call: TRBD1 (5 bases). V was trimmed by 0 bases and J by 7 bases, leaving 16 bases between them. Germline-derived CDR1 and CDR2 are MNHEY and SMNVEV (reference sequence). This CDR3 contains 17 residues.

The rearrangement joins TRBV19 to TRBJ2-1; no definite D call. The length of the CDR3 is 11 residues. V was trimmed by 4 bases and J by 7 bases, leaving 5 bases between them. Germline CDR1 is LNHDA and CDR2 is SQIVND (reference sequence). The CDR3 DNA sequence: TGTGCCAGTAGTAACTGGAATGAGCAGTTCTTC. Protein sequence: CASSNWNEQFF.